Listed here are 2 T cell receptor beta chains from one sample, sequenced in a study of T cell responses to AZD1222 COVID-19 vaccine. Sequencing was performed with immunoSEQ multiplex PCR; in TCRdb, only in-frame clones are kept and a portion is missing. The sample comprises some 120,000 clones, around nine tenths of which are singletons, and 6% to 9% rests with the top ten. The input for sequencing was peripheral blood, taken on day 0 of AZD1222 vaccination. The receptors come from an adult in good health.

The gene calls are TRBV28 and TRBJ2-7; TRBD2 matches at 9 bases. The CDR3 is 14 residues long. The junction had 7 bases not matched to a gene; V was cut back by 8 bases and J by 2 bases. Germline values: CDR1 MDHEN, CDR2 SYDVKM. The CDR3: CASRDRGGAYEQYF. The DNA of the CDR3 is TGTGCCAGCCGAGACCGCGGGGGGGCCTACGAGCAGTACTTC. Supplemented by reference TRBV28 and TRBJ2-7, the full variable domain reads DVKVTQSSRYLVKRTGEKVFLECVQDMDHENMFWYRQDPGLGLRLIYFSYDVKMKEKGDIPEGYSVSREKKERFSLILESASTNQTSMYLCASRDRGGAYEQYFGPGTRLTVT.

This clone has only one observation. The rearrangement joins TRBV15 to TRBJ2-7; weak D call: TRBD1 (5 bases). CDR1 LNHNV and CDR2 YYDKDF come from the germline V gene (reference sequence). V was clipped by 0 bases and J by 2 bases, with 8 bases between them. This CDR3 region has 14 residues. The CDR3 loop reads CATSREAGTYEQYF. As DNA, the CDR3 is TGTGCCACCAGCAGAGAGGCAGGGACCTACGAGCAGTACTTC. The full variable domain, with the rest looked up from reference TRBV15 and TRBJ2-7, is DAMVIQNPRYQVTQFGKPVTLSCSQTLNHNVMYWYQQKSSQAPKLLFHYYDKDFNNEADTPDNFQSRRPNTSFCFLDIRSPGLGDTAMYLCATSREAGTYEQYFGPGTRLTVT.